Sequencing of this T cell receptor beta chain was carried out in a study of T cells expressing NK-cell markers. TCRdb reprocessed the 5' RACE reads and keeps a single row for each CDR3 protein, giving no DNA. The sample yields roughly 150,000 distinct CDR3 sequences, of which the top ten take up over 20%. This CDR3 contains 18 residues. CDR1 is SGHDT and CDR2 is YYEEEE in the germline V gene. The chain uses TRBV5-6 and TRBJ2-7; the D gene TCRdb calls, TRBD2, cannot be checked with no DNA. The sequence was collected from a man between 18 and 69 years old in good health. The sample taken for sequencing was blood T cells: a sorted CD56 or NKG2C T cell subset, CD4+ or CD8+ T cells, or bulk PBMC T cells (not recorded which). CDR3 loop: CASSSGLAGPTTSYEQYF.